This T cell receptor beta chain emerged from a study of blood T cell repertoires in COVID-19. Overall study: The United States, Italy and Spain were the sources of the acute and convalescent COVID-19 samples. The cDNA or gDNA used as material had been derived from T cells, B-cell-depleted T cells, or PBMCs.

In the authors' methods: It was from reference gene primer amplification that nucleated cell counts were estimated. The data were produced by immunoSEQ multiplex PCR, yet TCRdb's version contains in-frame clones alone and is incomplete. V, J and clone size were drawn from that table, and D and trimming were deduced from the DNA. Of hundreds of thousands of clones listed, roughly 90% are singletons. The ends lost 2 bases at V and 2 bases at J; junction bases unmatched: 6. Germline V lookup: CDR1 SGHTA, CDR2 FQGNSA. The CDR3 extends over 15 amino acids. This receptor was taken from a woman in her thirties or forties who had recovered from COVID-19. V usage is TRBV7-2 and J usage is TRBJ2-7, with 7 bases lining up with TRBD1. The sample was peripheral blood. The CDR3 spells CASSLHRGATYEQYF. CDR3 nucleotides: TGTGCCAGCAGCTTACACAGGGGAGCAACCTACGAGCAGTACTTC.